This record looks at one TCR beta chain sequence and its context. Original processing methods: Estimates of nucleated cell counts were drawn from the amplification of reference gene primers. Profiling relied on immunoSEQ multiplex PCR, and the TCRdb table lists in-frame clones only, not all of them. The DNA gave D and trimming, while V, J and clone size come from that table. Of roughly 7,800 clones detected, around 88% appear once; the ten largest clones hold 6.9%. Trimming shortened V by 3 bases and J by 2 bases, and 11 bases separated the two germline ends. The CDR3 loop spans 15 amino acids. The germline V gene has CDR1 LGHDT and CDR2 YNNKEL (reference sequence). This sample is drawn from a study of blood T cell repertoires in COVID-19. Study-wide context: Acute and convalescent COVID-19 samples came from the United States, Italy and Spain. Sources were T cells, B-cell-depleted T cells, or PBMCs; the material itself was cDNA or gDNA.

This TCR was recovered from a woman between 50 and 59 years old with active or convalescent COVID-19. Sequenced input: peripheral blood. This chain connects TRBV3-1 (or the pseudogene TRBV3-2) to TRBJ1-3; D is unresolved. CDR3 sequence: CASSHVPGAGNTIYF. The CDR3 region has the DNA TGTGCCAGCAGCCATGTCCCCGGGGCTGGAAACACCATATATTTT.